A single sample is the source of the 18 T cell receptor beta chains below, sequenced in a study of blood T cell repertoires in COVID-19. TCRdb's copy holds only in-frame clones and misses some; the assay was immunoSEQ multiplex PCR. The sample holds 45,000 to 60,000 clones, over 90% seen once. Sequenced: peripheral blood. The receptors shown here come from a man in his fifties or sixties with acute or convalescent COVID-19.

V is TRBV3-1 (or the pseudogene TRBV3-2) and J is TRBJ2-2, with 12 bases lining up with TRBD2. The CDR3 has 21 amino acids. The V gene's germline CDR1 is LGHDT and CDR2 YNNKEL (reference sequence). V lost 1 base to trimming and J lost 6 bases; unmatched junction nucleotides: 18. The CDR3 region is CASSQVLGQIMTSGSPGELFF. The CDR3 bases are TGTGCCAGCAGCCAAGTCTTGGGACAAATTATGACTAGCGGGAGCCCCGGGGAGCTGTTTTTT.

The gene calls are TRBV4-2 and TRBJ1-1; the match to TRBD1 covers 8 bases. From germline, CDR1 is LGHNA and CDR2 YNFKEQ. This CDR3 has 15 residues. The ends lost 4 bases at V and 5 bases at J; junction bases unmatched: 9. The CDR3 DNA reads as TGTGCCAGCAGCCGCTCCGGCCAGGGGGCAACTGAAGCTTTCTTT. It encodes CASSRSGQGATEAFF.

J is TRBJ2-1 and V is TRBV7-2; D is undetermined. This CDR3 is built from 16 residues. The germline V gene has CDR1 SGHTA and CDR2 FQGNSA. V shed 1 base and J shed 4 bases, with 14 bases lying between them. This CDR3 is CASSLEDFGSYNEQFF. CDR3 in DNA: TGTGCCAGCAGCTTAGAAGACTTCGGTTCTTACAATGAGCAGTTCTTC.

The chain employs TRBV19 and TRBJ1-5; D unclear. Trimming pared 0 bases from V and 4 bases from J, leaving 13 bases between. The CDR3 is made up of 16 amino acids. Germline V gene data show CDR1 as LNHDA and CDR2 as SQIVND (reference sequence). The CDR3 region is CASSIDGTGRNQPQHF. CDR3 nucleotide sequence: TGTGCCAGTAGTATAGATGGCACGGGTCGGAATCAGCCCCAGCATTTT.

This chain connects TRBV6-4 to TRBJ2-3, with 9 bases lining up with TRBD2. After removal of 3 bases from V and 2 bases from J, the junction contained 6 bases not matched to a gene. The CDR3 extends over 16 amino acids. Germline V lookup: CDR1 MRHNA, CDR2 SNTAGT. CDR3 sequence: CASSEKAGGSTDTQYF. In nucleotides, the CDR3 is TGTGCCAGCAGTGAGAAAGCGGGGGGATCCACAGATACGCAGTATTTT.

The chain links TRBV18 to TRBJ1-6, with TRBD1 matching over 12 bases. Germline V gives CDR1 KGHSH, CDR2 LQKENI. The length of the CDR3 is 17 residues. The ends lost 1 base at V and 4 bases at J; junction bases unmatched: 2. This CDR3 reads CASSPRDRGQYNSPLHF. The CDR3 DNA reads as TGTGCCAGCTCACCACGGGACAGGGGGCAGTATAATTCACCCCTCCACTTT.

Here the CDR3 reads CASSQDDRDITEAFF. The CDR3 nucleotides read TGCGCCAGCAGCCAAGACGACAGGGATATCACTGAAGCTTTCTTT. This rearrangement joins TRBV4-3 to TRBJ1-1; 7 bases line up with TRBD1. The V gene end was trimmed by 0 bases and the J gene end by 4 bases; junction bases not matched to a gene: 5. The CDR3 length is 15 residues. Germline V gene data show CDR1 as LGHNA and CDR2 as YSLEER.

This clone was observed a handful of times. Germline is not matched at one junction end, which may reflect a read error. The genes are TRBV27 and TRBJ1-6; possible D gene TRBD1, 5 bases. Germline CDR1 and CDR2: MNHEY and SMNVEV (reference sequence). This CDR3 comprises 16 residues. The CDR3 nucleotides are TGTGCCAGCAGTTTGGGGGGTGGGGGGTTGAATTCAGCCCTCCACTTT. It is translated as CASSLGGGGLNSALHF.

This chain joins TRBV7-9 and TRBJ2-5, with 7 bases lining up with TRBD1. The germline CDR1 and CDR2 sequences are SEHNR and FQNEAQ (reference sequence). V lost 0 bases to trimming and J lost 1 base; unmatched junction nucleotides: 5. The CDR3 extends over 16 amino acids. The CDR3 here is CASSLAGTDLQETQYF. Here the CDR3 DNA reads TGTGCCAGCAGCTTAGCGGGGACAGATCTCCAAGAGACCCAGTACTTC.

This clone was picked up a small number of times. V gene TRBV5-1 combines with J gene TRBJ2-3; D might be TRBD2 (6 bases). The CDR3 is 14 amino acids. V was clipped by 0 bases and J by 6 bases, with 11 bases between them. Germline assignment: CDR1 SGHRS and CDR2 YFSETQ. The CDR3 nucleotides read TGCGCCAGCAGCTTGGTAACGGCGGGGGATACGCAGTATTTT. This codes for CASSLVTAGDTQYF.

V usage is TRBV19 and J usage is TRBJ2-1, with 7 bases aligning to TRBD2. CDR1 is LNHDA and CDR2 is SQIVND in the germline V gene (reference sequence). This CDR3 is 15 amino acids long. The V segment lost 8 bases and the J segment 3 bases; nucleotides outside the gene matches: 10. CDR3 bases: TGTGCCAGTCTCGAGGTGCGCGGGAGCTACAATGAGCAGTTCTTC. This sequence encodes CASLEVRGSYNEQFF.

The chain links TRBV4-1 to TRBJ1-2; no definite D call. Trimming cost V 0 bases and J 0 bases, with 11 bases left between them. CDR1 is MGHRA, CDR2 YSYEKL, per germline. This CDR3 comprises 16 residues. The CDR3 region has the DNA TGCGCCAGCAGCCAAGATCGGGATGCCACTAACTATGGCTACACCTTC. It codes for CASSQDRDATNYGYTF.

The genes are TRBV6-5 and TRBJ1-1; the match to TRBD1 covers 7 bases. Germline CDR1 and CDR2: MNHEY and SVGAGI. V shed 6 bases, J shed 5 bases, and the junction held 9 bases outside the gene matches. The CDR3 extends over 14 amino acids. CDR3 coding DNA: TGTGCCAGCAGGGGTTACAGGGGTAAAACTGAAGCTTTCTTT. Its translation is CASRGYRGKTEAFF.

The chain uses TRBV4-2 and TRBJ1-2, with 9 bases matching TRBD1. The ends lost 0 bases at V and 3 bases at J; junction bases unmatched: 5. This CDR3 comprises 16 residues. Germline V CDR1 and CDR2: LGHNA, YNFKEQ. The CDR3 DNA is TGTGCCAGCAGCCAAGATGGGAGGGACAGGGACTATGGCTACACCTTC. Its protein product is CASSQDGRDRDYGYTF.

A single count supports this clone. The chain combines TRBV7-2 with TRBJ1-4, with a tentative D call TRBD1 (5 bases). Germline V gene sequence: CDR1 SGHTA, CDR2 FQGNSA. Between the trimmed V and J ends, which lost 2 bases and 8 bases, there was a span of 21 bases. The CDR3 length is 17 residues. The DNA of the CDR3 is TGTGCCAGCAGCTTATTTAATAGGGAAGGAGGGGACGAAAAACTGTTTTTT. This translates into CASSLFNREGGDEKLFF.

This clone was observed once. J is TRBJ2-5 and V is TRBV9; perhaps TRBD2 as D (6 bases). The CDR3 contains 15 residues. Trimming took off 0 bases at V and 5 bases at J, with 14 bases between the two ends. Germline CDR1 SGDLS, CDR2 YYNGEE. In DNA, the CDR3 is TGTGCCAGCAGCGTAGATGTAGGGGCGGGGGAGACCCAGTACTTC. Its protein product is CASSVDVGAGETQYF.

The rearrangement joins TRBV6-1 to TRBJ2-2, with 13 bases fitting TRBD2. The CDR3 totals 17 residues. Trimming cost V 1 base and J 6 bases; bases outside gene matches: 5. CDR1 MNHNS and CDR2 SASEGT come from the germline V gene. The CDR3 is CASSEGGLAGVPGELFF. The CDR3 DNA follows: TGTGCCAGCAGTGAAGGAGGACTAGCGGGAGTCCCCGGGGAGCTGTTTTTT.

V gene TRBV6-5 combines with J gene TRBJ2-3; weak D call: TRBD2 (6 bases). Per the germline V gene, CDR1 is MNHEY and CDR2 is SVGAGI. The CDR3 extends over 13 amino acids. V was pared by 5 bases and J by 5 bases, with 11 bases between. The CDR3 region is CASSRLVQDTQYF. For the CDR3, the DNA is TGTGCCAGCAGTCGACTAGTACAAGATACGCAGTATTTT.